This section outlines one T cell receptor beta chain sequence together with its context. This sample was included in a study of preoperative IRX-2 immunotherapy in early breast cancer. The treatment: preoperative locoregional IRX-2 cytokine immunotherapy. Samples came from a phase Ib trial of preoperative locoregional IRX-2 cytokine immunotherapy. The table came from immunoSEQ multiplex PCR; TCRdb's copy has only in-frame clones and leaves some out. The table has 23,000 or so clones, approximately 90% seen once; the top ten hold about 8.4%. The material sequenced was tumor tissue, taken after IRX-2 immunotherapy. This receptor was obtained from a human donor with breast cancer.

The CDR3 loop reads CASGPSGGNTGELFF. In nucleotides, the CDR3 is TGTGCTAGTGGGCCCAGCGGGGGGAACACCGGGGAGCTGTTTTTT. The chain links TRBV12-5 to TRBJ2-2; 8 bases are shared with TRBD2. This CDR3 is built from 15 residues. The V segment lost 6 bases and the J segment 1 base; nucleotides outside the gene matches: 4. Germline values: CDR1 LGHNT, CDR2 FRNRAP.